This TCR beta chain was identified in a study of blood T cell repertoires in COVID-19. Study summary: Sites across the United States, Italy and Spain contributed samples from acute and convalescent COVID-19. Sample material is recorded as cDNA or gDNA derived from T cells, B-cell-depleted T cells, or PBMCs.

CDR1 and CDR2 (germline): SGDLS, YYNGEE. V trimming: 2 bases; J trimming: 10 bases; junction bases outside the gene matches: 3. The CDR3 spans 13 residues. Authors' methods: The assay estimated nucleated cells by amplifying reference gene primers. Clones were sequenced by immunoSEQ multiplex PCR, and TCRdb holds only the in-frame ones, with some missing. V and J calls and clone size come straight from that table; D and trimming were deduced from the DNA. The sample contains about 46,000 clones, more than 80% of which appear only once. This receptor was identified in a man between 60 and 75 years old with acute or convalescent COVID-19. The sample taken for sequencing was peripheral blood. The chain has TRBV9 and TRBJ1-6, with 7 bases matching TRBD1. Here the CDR3 reads CASSVGQRSPLHF. CDR3 bases: TGTGCCAGCAGCGTGGGACAGAGGTCACCCCTCCACTTT.